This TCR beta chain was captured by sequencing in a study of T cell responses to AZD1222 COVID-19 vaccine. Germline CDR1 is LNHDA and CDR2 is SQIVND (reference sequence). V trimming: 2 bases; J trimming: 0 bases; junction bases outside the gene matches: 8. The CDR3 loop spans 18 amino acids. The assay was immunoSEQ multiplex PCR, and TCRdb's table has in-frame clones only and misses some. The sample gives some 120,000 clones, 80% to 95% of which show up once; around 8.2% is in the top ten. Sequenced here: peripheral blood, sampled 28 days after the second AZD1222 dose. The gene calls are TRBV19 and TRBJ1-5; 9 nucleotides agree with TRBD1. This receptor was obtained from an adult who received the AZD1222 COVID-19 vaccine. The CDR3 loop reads CASSITGQGPYSNQPQHF. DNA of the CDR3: TGTGCCAGTAGTATAACTGGACAGGGGCCATATAGCAATCAGCCCCAGCATTTT.